These T cell receptor beta chains were read from a single sample in a study of radiotherapy plus CTLA-4 blockade in lung cancer. Data came from immunoSEQ multiplex PCR; TCRdb stores just in-frame clones and leaves some out. The data hold over 60,000 clones, with more than 75% observed a single time. The sequencing used peripheral blood, collected from a patient treated with radiotherapy plus ipilimumab. These receptors were collected from a human donor with non-small cell lung cancer that progressed on radiotherapy plus ipilimumab. Both conserved end residues are part of each CDR3. The D gene is left open where the match is weak. Clone sizes are given selectively: once, few, many, or a class where the clone is expanded.

D gene: NA
clone size: NA
V gene: TRBV5-8
J gene: TRBJ1-1
CDR3 DNA: TGTGCCAGCAGCTTCTATAGAGACACTGAAGCTTTCTTT
CDR3 protein: CASSFYRDTEAFF

D gene: TRBD1
clone size: NA
V gene: TRBV2
J gene: TRBJ2-2
CDR3 DNA: TGTGCCAGCAGGACAGGGACGAACACCGGGGAGCTGTTTTTT
CDR3 protein: CASRTGTNTGELFF

D gene: TRBD1
clone size: NA
V gene: TRBV29-1
J gene: TRBJ2-1
CDR3 DNA: TGCAGCGGAAACGAATACAGGGGGGTATCCTACAATGAGCAGTTCTTC
CDR3 protein: CSGNEYRGVSYNEQFF

D gene: NA
clone size: few
V gene: TRBV21-1
J gene: TRBJ2-7
CDR3 DNA: TGTGCCAGCAGCAACGAGACAGGGCCCTACGAGCAGTACTTC
CDR3 protein: CASSNETGPYEQYF

D gene: NA
clone size: NA
V gene: TRBV27
J gene: TRBJ2-2
CDR3 DNA: TGTGCCAGCAGCTTCGCCGGGATCGGGGAGCTGTTTTTT
CDR3 protein: CASSFAGIGELFF

D gene: NA
clone size: NA
V gene: TRBV4-2
J gene: TRBJ1-6
CDR3 DNA: TGTGCCAGCAGCCAAGATCTAGGTTCACCCCTCCACTTT
CDR3 protein: CASSQDLGSPLHF

D gene: NA
clone size: few
V gene: TRBV28
J gene: TRBJ1-2
CDR3 DNA: TGTGCCAGCAGTTTATTGGCTCTGCATGGCTATGGCTACACCTTC
CDR3 protein: CASSLLALHGYGYTF

D gene: NA
clone size: once
V gene: TRBV18
J gene: TRBJ2-1
CDR3 DNA: TGTGCCAGCTCACCGGGGGCTTTCTACAATGAGCAGTTCTTC
CDR3 protein: CASSPGAFYNEQFF

D gene: TRBD1
clone size: NA
V gene: TRBV28
J gene: TRBJ1-2
CDR3 DNA: TGTGCCAGCAGGCTGACAGGGGGAAATGGCTACACCTTC
CDR3 protein: CASRLTGGNGYTF

D gene: TRBD2
clone size: NA
V gene: TRBV10-1
J gene: TRBJ2-1
CDR3 DNA: TGCGCCCGCTGGGGAGGGCCCGACAATGAGCAGTTCTTC
CDR3 protein: CARWGGPDNEQFF

D gene: NA
clone size: NA
V gene: TRBV27
J gene: TRBJ2-7
CDR3 DNA: TGTGCCAGCAACCCCCTCGCCTCGCCCCCGGGGTACGAGCAGTACTTC
CDR3 protein: CASNPLASPPGYEQYF

D gene: TRBD1
clone size: NA
V gene: TRBV28
J gene: TRBJ1-1
CDR3 DNA: TGTGCCAGCAGCTGGGACAGTCTGAACACTGAAGCTTTCTTT
CDR3 protein: CASSWDSLNTEAFF

D gene: NA
clone size: NA
V gene: TRBV30
J gene: TRBJ1-1
CDR3 DNA: TGTGCCTGGAGTGGATCAGGGCCCAACACTGAAGCTTTCTTT
CDR3 protein: CAWSGSGPNTEAFF

D gene: NA
clone size: NA
V gene: TRBV5-1
J gene: TRBJ2-3
CDR3 DNA: TGCGCCAGCACGACGGGAGAAGGCACAGATACGCAGTATTTT
CDR3 protein: CASTTGEGTDTQYF